Detailed here is one TCR beta chain. Its antigen is currently unknown. This specimen belongs to a study of T cell repertoires in cytomegalovirus infection. Study-level background: TCR beta signatures that were public indicated CMV infection and matching HLA type. Study-wide results and caveats: Across the ex vivo response, the dominant clonotypes were HLA-C-restricted CMV-specific TCR beta clonotypes.

One entry per CDR3 protein, called by TCRdb with MiXCR from the reads. The table has roughly 700,000 distinct CDR3 sequences, around a third seen once. The sample consisted of cultured PBMCs, taken from culture after CMV antigen stimulation. The TCR comes from a human donor in good health (CMV status not recorded). Some clones in this sample may be carry-over from other donors' samples.

The CDR3 DNA reads as TGTGCCAGTCGTGAGGACACCGCATCGTCCTATGGCTACACCTTC. It codes for CASREDTASSYGYTF. The chain carries TRBV19 and TRBJ1-2; D perhaps matches TRBD1 (5 bases). The CDR3 runs 15 residues. V was clipped by 8 bases and J by 4 bases, with 20 bases between them. Germline V gives CDR1 LNHDA, CDR2 SQIVND (reference sequence). The full variable domain, with the rest looked up from reference TRBV19 and TRBJ1-2, is DGGITQSPKYLFRKEGQNVTLSCEQNLNHDAMYWYRQDPGQGLRLIYYSQIVNDFQKGDIAEGYSVSREKKESFPLTVTSAQKNPTAFYLCASREDTASSYGYTFGSGTRLTVV.